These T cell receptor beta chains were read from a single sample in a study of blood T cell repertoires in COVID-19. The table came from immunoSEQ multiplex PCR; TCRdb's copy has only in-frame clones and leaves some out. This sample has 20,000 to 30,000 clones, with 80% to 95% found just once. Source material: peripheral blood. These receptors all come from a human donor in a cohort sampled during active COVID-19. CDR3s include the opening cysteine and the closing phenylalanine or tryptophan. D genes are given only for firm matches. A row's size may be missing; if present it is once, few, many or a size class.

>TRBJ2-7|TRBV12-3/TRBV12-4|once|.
CASSLGGRDEQYF
TGTGCCAGCAGTTTAGGGGGCCGGGACGAGCAGTACTTC
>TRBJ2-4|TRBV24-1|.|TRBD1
CATSDPGQGFKNIQYF
TGTGCCACCAGTGACCCGGGACAGGGGTTCAAAAACATTCAGTACTTC
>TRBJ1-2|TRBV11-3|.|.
CASSFEASPLYGYTF
TGTGCCAGCAGCTTCGAAGCCTCGCCCCTCTATGGCTACACCTTC
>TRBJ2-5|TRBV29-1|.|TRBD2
CSVDRLAGEQETQYF
TGCAGCGTTGACAGACTAGCGGGGGAGCAAGAGACCCAGTACTTC
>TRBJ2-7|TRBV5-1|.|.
CASSLVGASYEQYF
TGCGCCAGCAGCTTGGTGGGGGCCTCCTACGAGCAGTACTTC
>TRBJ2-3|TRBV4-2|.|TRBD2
CASSHASGAPTDTQYF
TGTGCCAGCAGCCATGCTAGCGGGGCCCCCACAGATACGCAGTATTTT
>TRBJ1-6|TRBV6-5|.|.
CASSYEDYNSPLHF
TGTGCCAGCAGTTACGAGGACTATAATTCACCCCTCCACTTT
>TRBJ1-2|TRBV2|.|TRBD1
CASSELWDRGPSGYTF
TGTGCCAGCAGTGAATTATGGGACAGGGGACCTAGTGGCTACACCTTC
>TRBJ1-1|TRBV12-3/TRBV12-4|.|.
CASSLRGGGRAFF
TGTGCCAGCAGTTTAAGAGGGGGTGGTCGAGCTTTCTTT
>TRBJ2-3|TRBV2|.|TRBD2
CATYTSGRNTDTQYF
TGTGCCACCTACACGAGCGGGAGGAACACAGATACGCAGTATTTT
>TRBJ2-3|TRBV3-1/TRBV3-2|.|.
CASSLRRGSSTDTQYF
TGTGCCAGCAGCCTGCGGCGCGGCTCTAGCACAGATACGCAGTATTTT
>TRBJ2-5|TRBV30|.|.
CAWSVPAGTQETQYF
TGTGCCTGGAGTGTACCTGCGGGGACGCAAGAGACCCAGTACTTC
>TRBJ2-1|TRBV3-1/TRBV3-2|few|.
CASSQDLASPSSYNEQFF
TGTGCCAGCAGCCAAGATTTGGCTAGCCCAAGCTCCTACAATGAGCAGTTCTTC
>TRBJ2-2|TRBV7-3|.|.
CASSATGTLNTGELFF
TGTGCCAGCAGCGCCACCGGGACACTGAACACCGGGGAGCTGTTTTTT
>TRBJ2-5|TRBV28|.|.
CASSFDLGGGKTQYF
TGTGCCAGCAGTTTTGACTTAGGTGGCGGGAAGACCCAGTACTTC
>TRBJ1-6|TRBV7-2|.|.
CASSLGAFHSPLHF
TGTGCCAGCAGCTTAGGGGCATTCCATTCACCCCTCCACTTT
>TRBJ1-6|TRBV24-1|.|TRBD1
CATSDPGQANSPLHF
TGTGCCACCAGTGATCCAGGACAGGCGAATTCACCCCTCCACTTT
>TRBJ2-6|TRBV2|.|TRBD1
CASSPGQFGSGANVLTF
TGTGCCAGCAGCCCGGGACAGTTCGGCTCTGGGGCCAACGTCCTGACTTTC
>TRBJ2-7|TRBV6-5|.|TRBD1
CASSYRTQGASYEQYF
TGTGCCAGCAGTTACAGGACACAGGGGGCTTCCTACGAGCAGTACTTC
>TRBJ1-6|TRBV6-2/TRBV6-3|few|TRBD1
CASSRRQGENSPLHF
TGTGCCAGCAGTCGCCGACAGGGGGAAAATTCACCCCTCCACTTT
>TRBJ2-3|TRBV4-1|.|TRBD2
CASSQEAGLVRTDTQYF
TGCGCCAGCAGCCAAGAGGCAGGACTAGTGCGGACAGATACGCAGTATTTT
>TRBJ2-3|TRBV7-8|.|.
CASSPPRQIITDTQYF
TGTGCCAGCAGCCCCCCGCGACAGATAATCACAGATACGCAGTATTTT
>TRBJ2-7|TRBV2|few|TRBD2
CASSEKMGLAYEQYF
TGTGCCAGCAGTGAAAAGATGGGACTAGCCTACGAGCAGTACTTC
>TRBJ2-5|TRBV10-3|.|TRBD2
CAISEPLGLAVLETQYF
TGTGCCATCAGTGAGCCTCTGGGACTAGCAGTCCTTGAGACCCAGTACTTC
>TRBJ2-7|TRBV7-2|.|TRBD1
CASSLGQGNYEQYF
TGTGCCAGCAGCTTAGGACAGGGGAACTACGAGCAGTACTTC
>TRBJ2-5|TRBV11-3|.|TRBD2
CASSSRTSGQETQYF
TGTGCCAGCAGCTCCCGGACTAGCGGCCAAGAGACCCAGTACTTC
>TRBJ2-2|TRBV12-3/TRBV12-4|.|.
CASSPGIGELFF
TGTGCCAGCAGTCCGGGGATCGGGGAGCTGTTTTTT
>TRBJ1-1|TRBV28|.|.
CASSFGGPNTEAFF
TGTGCCAGCAGTTTCGGTGGGCCGAACACTGAAGCTTTCTTT
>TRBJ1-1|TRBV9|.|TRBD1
CASSRYTGDTEAFF
TGTGCCAGCAGCCGGTATACAGGGGACACTGAAGCTTTCTTT
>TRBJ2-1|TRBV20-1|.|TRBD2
CSASPSGVYNEQFF
TGCAGTGCTAGTCCCAGCGGGGTATACAATGAGCAGTTCTTC
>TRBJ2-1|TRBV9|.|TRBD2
CASSDLAGRYNEQFF
TGTGCCAGCAGCGACCTAGCGGGTCGCTACAATGAGCAGTTCTTC
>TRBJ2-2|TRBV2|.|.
CASTLGQNTGELFF
TGTGCCAGCACGCTGGGACAGAACACCGGGGAGCTGTTTTTT
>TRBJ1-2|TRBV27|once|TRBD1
CASSFTGAYGYTF
TGTGCCAGCAGCTTTACAGGGGCCTATGGCTACACCTTC
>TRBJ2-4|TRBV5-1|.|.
CASRDSPSKNIQYF
TGCGCCAGCAGGGACAGTCCCTCGAAAAACATTCAGTACTTC
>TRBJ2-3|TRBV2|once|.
CASSASGGHTQYF
TGTGCCAGCAGTGCCTCCGGGGGACATACGCAGTATTTT
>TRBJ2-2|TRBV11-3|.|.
CASSPDLAGELFF
TGTGCCAGCAGCCCTGACTTAGCCGGGGAGCTGTTTTTT
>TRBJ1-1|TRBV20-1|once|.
CSARDLTEAFF
TGCAGTGCTAGAGATCTTACTGAAGCTTTCTTT
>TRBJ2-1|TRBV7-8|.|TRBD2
CASGRAGLSYNEQFF
TGTGCCAGCGGACGAGCGGGACTCTCCTACAATGAGCAGTTCTTC
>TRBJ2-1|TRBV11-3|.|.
CASSKLDSNSYNEQFF
TGTGCCAGCTCAAAACTGGACTCCAACTCCTACAATGAGCAGTTCTTC
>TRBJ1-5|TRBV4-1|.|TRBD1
CASSQGDRGPYQPQHF
TGCGCCAGCAGCCAAGGGGACAGGGGACCCTATCAGCCCCAGCATTTT
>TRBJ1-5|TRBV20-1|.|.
CSVVSNQPQHF
TGCAGTGTTGTAAGCAATCAGCCCCAGCATTTT
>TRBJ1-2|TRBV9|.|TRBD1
CASSARDRTNYGYTF
TGTGCCAGCAGCGCCCGGGACAGAACTAACTATGGCTACACCTTC
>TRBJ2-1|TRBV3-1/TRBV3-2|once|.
CASRPMDSNNEQFF
TGTGCCAGCAGGCCGATGGACAGCAACAATGAGCAGTTCTTC
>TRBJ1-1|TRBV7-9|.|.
CASNIQTGATEAFF
TGTGCCAGCAACATACAGACAGGTGCTACTGAAGCTTTCTTT
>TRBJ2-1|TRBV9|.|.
CASSVEEGEQFF
TGTGCCAGCAGCGTAGAGGAGGGTGAGCAGTTCTTC
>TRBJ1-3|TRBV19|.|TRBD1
CASSMVLDRVGNTIYF
TGTGCCAGTAGTATGGTACTCGACAGGGTTGGAAACACCATATATTTT
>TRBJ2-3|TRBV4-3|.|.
CASSQRLRGTDTQYF
TGCGCCAGCAGCCAACGGTTGCGGGGCACAGATACGCAGTATTTT
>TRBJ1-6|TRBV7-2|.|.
CASSFRVSSSPLHF
TGTGCCAGCAGCTTCAGGGTTTCGAGTTCACCCCTCCACTTT
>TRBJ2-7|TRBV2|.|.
CASSELVEQYF
TGTGCCAGCAGTGAATTAGTGGAGCAGTACTTC
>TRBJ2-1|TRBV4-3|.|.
CASSHYPPGPLPYNEQFF
TGCGCCAGCAGCCACTACCCACCGGGTCCTCTACCATACAATGAGCAGTTCTTC
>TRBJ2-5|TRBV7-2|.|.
CASSLGGGGALETQYF
TGTGCCAGCAGCTTAGGAGGTGGCGGGGCCTTAGAGACCCAGTACTTC